Listed here are 12 T cell receptor beta chains from one sample, sequenced in a study of shared clonotypes between healthy human individuals. The data were produced by immunoSEQ multiplex PCR, yet TCRdb's version contains in-frame clones alone and is incomplete. The sample has roughly 810,000 clones; approximately 97% are singletons. CD45RO-negative, CCR7-positively selected cells formed the naive CD8 fraction, excluding terminally differentiated effector memory CD45RA+ cells. What was sequenced was naive CD8+ T cells sorted from blood. Receptors were obtained from a man aged 25-45 years in good health.

This CDR3 is CASSLSASGSYNEQFF. The CDR3 DNA reads TGTGCCAGCAGCTTAAGTGCTAGCGGGTCCTACAATGAGCAGTTCTTC. This sequence joins TRBV7-3 and TRBJ2-1, with 8 positions matching TRBD2. The length of the CDR3 is 16 residues. Trimming removed 1 base from V and 1 base from J; junction bases left unmatched: 3. CDR1 and CDR2 from the germline V gene are SGHTA and FQGTGA.

The V call is TRBV11-1, the J call TRBJ2-7, with 9 bases fitting TRBD2. V was clipped by 5 bases and J by 0 bases; unmatched bases: 17. The CDR3 is made up of 19 amino acids. Per the germline V gene, CDR1 is SGHAT and CDR2 is FQDESV (reference sequence). The CDR3 reads CASSPDRLAVNRNSYEQYF. As DNA, the CDR3 is TGTGCCAGCAGCCCCGACCGACTAGCGGTCAACAGAAACTCCTACGAGCAGTACTTC.

CDR3 loop: CASSLSLNQPQHF. In DNA form, the CDR3 reads TGTGCCAGCAGCTTATCCCTCAATCAGCCCCAGCATTTT. The chain joins TRBV7-8 to TRBJ1-5; D unclear. The CDR3 covers 13 residues. Germline CDR1 and CDR2: SGHVS and FQNEAQ. The V end lost 2 bases, the J end lost 3 bases, and 5 bases lay between the germline ends.

V and J are TRBV27 and TRBJ2-7; TRBD2 matches 7 bases. Losses at the gene ends were 6 bases for V and 11 bases for J; bases not matched to a gene: 16. Germline CDR1 is MNHEY and CDR2 is SMNVEV (reference sequence). The length of the CDR3 is 14 residues. The CDR3 nucleotides read TGTGCCAGCAGAACCGGGACTACCGGACCACTCGAGTACTTC. Protein: CASRTGTTGPLEYF.

This chain links TRBV5-1 with TRBJ1-2; no firm D call. The germline gives CDR1 SGHRS, CDR2 YFSETQ. The CDR3 has 14 amino acids. Trimming cost V 0 bases and J 4 bases, with 10 bases left between them. The CDR3 loop is CASSLAPGLYGYTF. As DNA, the CDR3 is TGCGCCAGCAGCTTGGCCCCAGGCCTCTATGGCTACACCTTC.

The rearrangement links TRBV19 to TRBJ2-5, with D tentatively TRBD1 (5 bases). The CDR3 sequence is 12 residues long. Germline V gives CDR1 LNHDA, CDR2 SQIVND (reference sequence). Trimming left V 9 bases short and J 4 bases short, with 12 bases between. The CDR3 DNA follows: TGTGCCAGCCGGACATACGGAGAGACCCAGTACTTC. Residues: CASRTYGETQYF.

The chain links TRBV29-1 to TRBJ2-7, with D possibly being TRBD1 (5 bases). The CDR3 has 11 residues. Trimming cost V 7 bases and J 3 bases, with 10 bases left between them. Germline loops: CDR1 SQVTM, CDR2 ANQGSEA. This chain's CDR3 is CSANQGYEQYF. In DNA form, the CDR3 reads TGCAGCGCTAATCAGGGCTACGAGCAGTACTTC.

This sequence joins TRBV29-1 and TRBJ2-1, with 7 bases identical to TRBD2. Germline lookup yields CDR1 SQVTM and CDR2 ANQGSEA. J was trimmed by 1 base and V by 1 base; bases with no gene match: 7. CDR3 length equals 16 residues. Written as DNA, the CDR3 is TGCAGCGTTGAAGGGGGACCGGGACTATCCTACAATGAGCAGTTCTTC. Residues: CSVEGGPGLSYNEQFF.

The genes are TRBV4-1 and TRBJ2-7; 9 bases align to TRBD1. The CDR3 has 17 amino acids. Unmatched junction bases numbered 14, after V lost 3 bases and J lost 5 bases. The germline CDR1 and CDR2 sequences are MGHRA and YSYEKL. CDR3 coding DNA: TGCGCCAGCAGCCACTCCCTCCAACAGGGGGCCCCTAACGAGCAGTACTTC. Translation gives CASSHSLQQGAPNEQYF.

The rearrangement uses TRBV11-2 and TRBJ2-7; 9 bases map to TRBD2. CDR3 length: 16 residues. V lost 7 bases and J lost 4; bases outside the gene matches: 14. Germline V gene data show CDR1 as SGHAT and CDR2 as FQNNGV. The chain's CDR3 is CASTFGGSGRRYEQYF. The CDR3 DNA is TGTGCCAGCACCTTCGGGGGTAGCGGGAGACGATACGAGCAGTACTTC.

This chain connects TRBV27 to TRBJ2-1; no firm D call. Germline V CDR1 and CDR2: MNHEY, SMNVEV (reference sequence). The CDR3 has 17 residues. V lost 5 bases to trimming and J lost 0 bases, with 17 bases between them. The CDR3 sequence: CASSPSIDSSSYNEQFF. The CDR3 nucleotides read TGTGCCAGCAGTCCTTCAATCGACTCCTCCTCCTACAATGAGCAGTTCTTC.

The chain combines TRBV7-9 with TRBJ2-7; 13 bases line up with TRBD2. This CDR3 is built from 16 residues. The germline CDR1 and CDR2 sequences are SEHNR and FQNEAQ (reference sequence). V was clipped by 4 bases and J by 2 bases; unmatched bases: 5. The DNA of the CDR3 is TGTGCCAGCAGCTCACCGGGACTAGCGGGGACCTACGAGCAGTACTTC. It codes for CASSSPGLAGTYEQYF.